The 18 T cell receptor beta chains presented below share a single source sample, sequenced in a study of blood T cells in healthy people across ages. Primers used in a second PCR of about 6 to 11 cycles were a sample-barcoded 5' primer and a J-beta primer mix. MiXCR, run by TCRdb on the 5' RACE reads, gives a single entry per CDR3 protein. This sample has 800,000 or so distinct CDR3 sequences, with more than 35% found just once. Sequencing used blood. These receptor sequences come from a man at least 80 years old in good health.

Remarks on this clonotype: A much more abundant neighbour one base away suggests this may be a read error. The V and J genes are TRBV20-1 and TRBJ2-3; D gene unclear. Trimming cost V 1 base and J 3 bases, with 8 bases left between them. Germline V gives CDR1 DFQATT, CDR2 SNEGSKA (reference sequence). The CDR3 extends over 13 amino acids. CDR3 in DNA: TGCAGTGCTAGAGCCCTGGGGACAGATACGCAGTATTTT. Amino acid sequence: CSARALGTDTQYF.

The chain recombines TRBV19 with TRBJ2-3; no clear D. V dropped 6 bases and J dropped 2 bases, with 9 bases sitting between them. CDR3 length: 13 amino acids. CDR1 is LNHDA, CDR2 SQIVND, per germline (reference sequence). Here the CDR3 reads CASRASNTDTQYF. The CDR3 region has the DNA TGTGCCAGTAGAGCCAGTAACACAGATACGCAGTATTTT.

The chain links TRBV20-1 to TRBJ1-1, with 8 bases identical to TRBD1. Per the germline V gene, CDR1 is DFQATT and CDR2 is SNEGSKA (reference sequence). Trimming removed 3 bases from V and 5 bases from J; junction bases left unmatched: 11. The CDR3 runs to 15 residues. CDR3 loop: CSARPPGQEWTEAFF. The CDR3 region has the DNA TGCAGTGCTAGGCCCCCGGGACAGGAGTGGACTGAAGCTTTCTTT.

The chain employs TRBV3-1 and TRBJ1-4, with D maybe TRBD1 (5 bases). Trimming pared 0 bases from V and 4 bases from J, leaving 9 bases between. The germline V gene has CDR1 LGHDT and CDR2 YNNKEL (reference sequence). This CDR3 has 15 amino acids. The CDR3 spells CASSQERDRNEKLFF. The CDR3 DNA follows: TGTGCCAGCAGCCAAGAACGGGACCGTAATGAAAAACTGTTTTTT.

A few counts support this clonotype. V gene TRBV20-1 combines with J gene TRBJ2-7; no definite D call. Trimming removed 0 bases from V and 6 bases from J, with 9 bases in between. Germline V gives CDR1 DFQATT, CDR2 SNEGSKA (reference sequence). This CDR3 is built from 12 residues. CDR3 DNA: TGCAGTGCTAGAGATTCCGGGTGCGAGCAGTACTTC. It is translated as CSARDSGCEQYF.

CDR3 protein: CSARAGLINQPQHF. Here the CDR3 DNA reads TGCAGTGCTAGGGCAGGGTTGATCAATCAGCCCCAGCATTTT. The chain carries TRBV20-1 and TRBJ1-5, with D maybe TRBD1 (5 bases). The V end lost 3 bases, the J end lost 3 bases, and 12 bases lay between the germline ends. Germline CDR1 and CDR2: DFQATT and SNEGSKA (reference sequence). The CDR3 covers 14 residues.

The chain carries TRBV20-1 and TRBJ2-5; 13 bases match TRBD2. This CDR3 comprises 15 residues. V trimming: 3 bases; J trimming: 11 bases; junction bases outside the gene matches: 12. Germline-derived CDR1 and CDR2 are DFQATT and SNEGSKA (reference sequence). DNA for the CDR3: TGCAGTGCTAGTAGGACTAGCGGGAGTGTCAATGAGCAGTACTTC. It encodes CSASRTSGSVNEQYF.

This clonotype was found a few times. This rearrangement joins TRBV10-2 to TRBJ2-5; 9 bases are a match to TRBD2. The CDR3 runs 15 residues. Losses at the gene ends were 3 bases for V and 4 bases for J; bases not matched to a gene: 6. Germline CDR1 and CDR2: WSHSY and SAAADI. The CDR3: CASSEVAGEGETQYF. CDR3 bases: TGCGCCAGCAGTGAAGTAGCGGGAGAGGGAGAGACCCAGTACTTC.

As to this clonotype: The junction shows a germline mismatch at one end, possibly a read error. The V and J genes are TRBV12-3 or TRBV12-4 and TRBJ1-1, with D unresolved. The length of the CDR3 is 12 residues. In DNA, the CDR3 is TGTGCCGGCAGTTTATGGAACACTGAAGCTTTCTTT. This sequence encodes CAGSLWNTEAFF.

The CDR3 DNA reads as TGCAGTGCTACTCGCCAGGGGGCTTCTCAGCCCCAGCATTTT. Protein sequence: CSATRQGASQPQHF. The V call is TRBV20-1, the J call TRBJ1-5; TRBD1 matches 8 bases. Trimming at V came to 4 bases and at J to 6 bases, leaving 8 bases not matched to a gene. Germline V gene lookup returns CDR1 DFQATT and CDR2 SNEGSKA (reference sequence). CDR3 size: 14 residues.

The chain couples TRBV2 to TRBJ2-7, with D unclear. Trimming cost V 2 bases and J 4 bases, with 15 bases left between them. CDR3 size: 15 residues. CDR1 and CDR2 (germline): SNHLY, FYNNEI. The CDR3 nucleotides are TGTGCCAGCAGTGAAATGGGGTCCACACTTTACGAGCAGTACTTC. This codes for CASSEMGSTLYEQYF. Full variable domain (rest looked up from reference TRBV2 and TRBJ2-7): EPEVTQTPSHQVTQMGQEVILRCVPISNHLYFYWYRQILGQKVEFLVSFYNNEISEKSEIFDDQFSVERPDGSNFTLKIRSTKLEDSAMYFCASSEMGSTLYEQYFGPGTRLTVT.

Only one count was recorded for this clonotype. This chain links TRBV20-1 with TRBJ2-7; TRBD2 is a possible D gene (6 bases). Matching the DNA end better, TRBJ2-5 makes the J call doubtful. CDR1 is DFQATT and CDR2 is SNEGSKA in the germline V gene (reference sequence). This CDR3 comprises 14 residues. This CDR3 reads CSARKAAGWETQYF. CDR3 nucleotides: TGCAGTGCTCGTAAGGCCGCGGGGTGGGAGACCCAGTACTTC.

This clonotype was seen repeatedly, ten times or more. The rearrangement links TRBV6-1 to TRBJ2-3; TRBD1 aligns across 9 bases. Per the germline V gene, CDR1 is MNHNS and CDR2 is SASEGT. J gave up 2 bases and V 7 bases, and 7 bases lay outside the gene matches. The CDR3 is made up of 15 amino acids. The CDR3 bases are TGTGCCAGCACAGACAGGGGGACCATCACAGATACGCAGTATTTT. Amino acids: CASTDRGTITDTQYF.

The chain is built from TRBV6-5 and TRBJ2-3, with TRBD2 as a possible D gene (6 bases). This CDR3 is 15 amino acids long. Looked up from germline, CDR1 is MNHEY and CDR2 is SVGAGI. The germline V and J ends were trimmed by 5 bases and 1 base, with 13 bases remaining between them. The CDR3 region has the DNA TGTGCCAGCAGTCAGGGACTTCCCGGCACAGATACGCAGTATTTT. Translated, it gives CASSQGLPGTDTQYF.

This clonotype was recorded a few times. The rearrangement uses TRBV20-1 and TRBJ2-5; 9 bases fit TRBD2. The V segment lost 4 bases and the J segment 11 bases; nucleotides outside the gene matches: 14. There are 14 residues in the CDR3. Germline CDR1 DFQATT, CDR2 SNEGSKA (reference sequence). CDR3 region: CSAIGTSLGYEQYF. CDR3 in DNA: TGCAGTGCTATTGGGACTAGCCTAGGCTATGAGCAGTACTTC.

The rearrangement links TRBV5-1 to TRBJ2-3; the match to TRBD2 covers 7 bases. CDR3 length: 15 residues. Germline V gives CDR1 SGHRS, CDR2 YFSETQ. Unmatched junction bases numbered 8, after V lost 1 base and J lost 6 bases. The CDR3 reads CASSLIGSSGDTQYF. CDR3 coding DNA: TGCGCCAGCAGCTTGATTGGCTCTAGCGGCGATACGCAGTATTTT.

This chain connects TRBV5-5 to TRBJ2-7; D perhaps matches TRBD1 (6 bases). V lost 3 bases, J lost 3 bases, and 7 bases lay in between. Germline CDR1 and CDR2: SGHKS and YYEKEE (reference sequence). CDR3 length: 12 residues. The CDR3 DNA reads TGTGCCAGCAGCTCGGGACACTACGAGCAGTACTTC. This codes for CASSSGHYEQYF. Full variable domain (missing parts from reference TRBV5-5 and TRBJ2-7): DAGVTQSPTHLIKTRGQQVTLRCSPISGHKSVSWYQQVLGQGPQFIFQYYEKEERGRGNFPDRFSARQFPNYSSELNVNALLLGDSALYLCASSSGHYEQYFGPGTRLTVT.

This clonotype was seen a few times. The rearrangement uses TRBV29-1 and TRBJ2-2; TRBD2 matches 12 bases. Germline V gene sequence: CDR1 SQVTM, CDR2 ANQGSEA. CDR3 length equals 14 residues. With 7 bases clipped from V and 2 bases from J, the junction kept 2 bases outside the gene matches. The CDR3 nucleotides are TGCAGCGCAGGACTAGCGGGAAACACCGGGGAGCTGTTTTTT. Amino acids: CSAGLAGNTGELFF.